A single sample is the source of the 4 T cell receptor beta chains below, sequenced in a study of PD-1 blockade in classical Hodgkin lymphoma. Profiling relied on immunoSEQ multiplex PCR, and the TCRdb table lists in-frame clones only, not all of them. This sample has about 90,000 clones, with 90% found just once. Stated time point: cycle 4 day 1 (C4D1), after about 6 weeks of nivolumab. Autologous stem cell transplantation was followed by relapse in every patient, and brentuximab vedotin exposure varied. The sequencing here drew on peripheral blood mononuclear cells (PBMCs), taken before the fourth cycle of nivolumab. These receptors all come from a human donor with classical Hodgkin lymphoma.

On this clone: Germline and junction disagree at one end, which may indicate a read error. The chain employs TRBV7-9 and TRBJ2-2; D is unclear. This CDR3 region has 12 residues. Germline V gene sequence: CDR1 SEHNR, CDR2 FQNEAQ (reference sequence). DNA of the CDR3: TGTGCCAGCAGCGCGAATACCGGGGAGCTGTTTTTT. Protein product: CASSANTGELFF.

The chain combines TRBV19 with TRBJ1-3, with 7 bases that match TRBD1. V was clipped by 7 bases and J by 0 bases; unmatched bases: 12. CDR1 and CDR2 from the germline V gene are LNHDA and SQIVND (reference sequence). This CDR3 has 17 residues. The CDR3 protein is CASTSAGQLFSGNTIYF. In DNA form, the CDR3 reads TGTGCCAGTACGAGCGCGGGACAGCTATTCTCTGGAAACACCATATATTTT.

This clone was found once. This sequence joins TRBV6-5 and TRBJ2-5, with TRBD1 as a possible D gene (6 bases). The germline V gene has CDR1 MNHEY and CDR2 SVGAGI. This CDR3 is 14 amino acids long. The V end was cut by 5 bases, the J end by 4 bases, with 14 bases between. CDR3 protein: CASSELGGRETQYF. The CDR3 DNA reads TGTGCCAGCAGTGAATTAGGGGGACGAGAGACCCAGTACTTC.

This chain joins TRBV7-2 and TRBJ2-3; no reliable D call. Trimming left V 5 bases short and J 0 bases short, with 9 bases between. CDR1 is SGHTA, CDR2 FQGNSA, per germline. The CDR3 has 14 residues. CDR3 in DNA: TGTGCCAGCAGCCTTAGCAGTAGCACAGATACGCAGTATTTT. Translated, it gives CASSLSSSTDTQYF.